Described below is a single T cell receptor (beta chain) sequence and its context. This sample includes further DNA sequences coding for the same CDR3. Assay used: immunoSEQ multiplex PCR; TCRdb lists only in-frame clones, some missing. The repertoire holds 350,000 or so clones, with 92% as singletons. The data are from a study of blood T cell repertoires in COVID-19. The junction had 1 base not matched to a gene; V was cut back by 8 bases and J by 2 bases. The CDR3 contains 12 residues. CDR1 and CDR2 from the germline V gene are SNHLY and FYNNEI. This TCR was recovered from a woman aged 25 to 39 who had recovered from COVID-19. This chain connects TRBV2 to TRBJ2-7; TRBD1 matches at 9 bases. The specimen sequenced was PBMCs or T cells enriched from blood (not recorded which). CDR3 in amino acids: CASRQGAYEQYF. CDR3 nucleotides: TGTGCCAGCCGACAGGGGGCCTACGAGCAGTACTTC.